Reported below is one T cell receptor (beta chain). Sequencing used immunoSEQ multiplex PCR; TCRdb keeps in-frame clones, though not all of them. The table shows roughly 310,000 clones, with 89% occurring only once. The data belong to a study of blood T cell repertoires in COVID-19. V was clipped by 5 bases and J by 4 bases; unmatched bases: 3. CDR3 length: 15 residues. The germline V gene has CDR1 SGHVS and CDR2 FNYEAQ. Source material: PBMCs or T cells enriched from blood (not recorded which). This chain links TRBV7-6 with TRBJ2-2, with TRBD1 matching 11 bases. This clonotype was sampled from a woman aged 40 to 50 who had recovered from COVID-19. CDR3 nucleotides: TGTGCCAGCAGCAAGGACAGGGGGCTCACCGGGGAGCTGTTTTTT. This codes for CASSKDRGLTGELFF.